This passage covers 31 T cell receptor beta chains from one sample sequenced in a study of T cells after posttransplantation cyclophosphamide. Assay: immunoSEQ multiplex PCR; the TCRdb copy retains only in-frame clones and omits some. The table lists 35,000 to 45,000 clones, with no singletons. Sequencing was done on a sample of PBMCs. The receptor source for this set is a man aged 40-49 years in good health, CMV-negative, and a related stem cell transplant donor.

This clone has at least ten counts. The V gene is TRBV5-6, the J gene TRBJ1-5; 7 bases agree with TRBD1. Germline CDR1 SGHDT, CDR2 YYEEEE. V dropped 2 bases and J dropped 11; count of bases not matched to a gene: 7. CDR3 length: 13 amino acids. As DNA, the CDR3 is TGTGCCAGCAGCTTCTCCAGTCAGGGGGCCCAGCATTTT. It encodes CASSFSSQGAQHF.

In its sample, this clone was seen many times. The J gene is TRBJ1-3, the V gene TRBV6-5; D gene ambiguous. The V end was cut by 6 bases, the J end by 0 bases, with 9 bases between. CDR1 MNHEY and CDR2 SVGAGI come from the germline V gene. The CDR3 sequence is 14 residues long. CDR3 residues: CASRPTFSGNTIYF. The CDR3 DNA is TGTGCCAGCAGACCCACATTCTCTGGAAACACCATATATTTT.

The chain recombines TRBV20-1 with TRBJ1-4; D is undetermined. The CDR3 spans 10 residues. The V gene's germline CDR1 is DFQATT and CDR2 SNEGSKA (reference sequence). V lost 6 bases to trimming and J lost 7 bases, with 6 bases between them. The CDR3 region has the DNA TGCAGTGCCCACGGTGAAAAACTGTTTTTT. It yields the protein CSAHGEKLFF.

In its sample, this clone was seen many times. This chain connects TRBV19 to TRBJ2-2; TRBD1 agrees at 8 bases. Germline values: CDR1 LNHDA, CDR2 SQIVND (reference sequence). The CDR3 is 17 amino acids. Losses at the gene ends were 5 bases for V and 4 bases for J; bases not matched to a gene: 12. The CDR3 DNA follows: TGTGCCAGTAGTGCCCGACAGGGGCCCAGGGGCACCGGGGAGCTGTTTTTT. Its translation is CASSARQGPRGTGELFF.

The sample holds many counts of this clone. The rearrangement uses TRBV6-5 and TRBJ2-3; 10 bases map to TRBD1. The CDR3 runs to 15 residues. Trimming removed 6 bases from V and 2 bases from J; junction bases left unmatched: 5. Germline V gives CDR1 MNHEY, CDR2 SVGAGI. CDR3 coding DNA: TGTGCCAGCAGGCCCGGGACAGGGGCCACAGATACGCAGTATTTT. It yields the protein CASRPGTGATDTQYF.

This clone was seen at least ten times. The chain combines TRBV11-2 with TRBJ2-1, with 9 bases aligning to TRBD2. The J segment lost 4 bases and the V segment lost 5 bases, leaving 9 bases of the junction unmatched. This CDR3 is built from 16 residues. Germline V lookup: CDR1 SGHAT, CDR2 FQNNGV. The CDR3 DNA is TGTGCCAGCAGCGTATTTAGCGGGAGAAGATACAATGAGCAGTTCTTC. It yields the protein CASSVFSGRRYNEQFF.

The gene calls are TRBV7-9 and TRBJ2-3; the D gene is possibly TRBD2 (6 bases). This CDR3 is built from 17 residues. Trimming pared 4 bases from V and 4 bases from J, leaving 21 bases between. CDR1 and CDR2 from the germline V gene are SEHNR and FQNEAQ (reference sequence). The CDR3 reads CASSSIAPGLFADTQYF. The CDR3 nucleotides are TGTGCCAGCAGCTCCATCGCCCCCGGACTATTTGCAGATACGCAGTATTTT.

The CDR3 region has the DNA TGTGCCAGCAGGCTAGGGACAGCCGAAGGGTCCTATAATTCACCCCTCCACTTT. It specifies CASRLGTAEGSYNSPLHF. V is TRBV2 and J is TRBJ1-6; 7 bases match TRBD1. This CDR3 has 18 amino acids. Trimming took 6 bases from V and 1 from J; bases not matched to a gene: 12. Germline V CDR1 and CDR2: SNHLY, FYNNEI. The variable domain in full, with the rest retrieved from reference TRBV2 and TRBJ1-6, is EPEVTQTPSHQVTQMGQEVILRCVPISNHLYFYWYRQILGQKVEFLVSFYNNEISEKSEIFDDQFSVERPDGSNFTLKIRSTKLEDSAMYFCASRLGTAEGSYNSPLHFGNGTRLTVT.

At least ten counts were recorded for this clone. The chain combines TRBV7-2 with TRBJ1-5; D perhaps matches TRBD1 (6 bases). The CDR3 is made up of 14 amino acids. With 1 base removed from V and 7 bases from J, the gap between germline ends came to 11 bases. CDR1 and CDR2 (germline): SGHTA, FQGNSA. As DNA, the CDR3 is TGTGCCAGCAGCTTAGGGGGGGGGCGGCAGCCCCAGCATTTT. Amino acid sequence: CASSLGGGRQPQHF.

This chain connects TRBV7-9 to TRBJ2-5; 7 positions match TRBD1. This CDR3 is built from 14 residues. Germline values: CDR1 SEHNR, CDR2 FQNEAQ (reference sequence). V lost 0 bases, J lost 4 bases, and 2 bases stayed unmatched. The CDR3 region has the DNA TGTGCCAGCAGCTTAGCAGGGGGCCGAGAGACCCAGTACTTC. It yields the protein CASSLAGGRETQYF.

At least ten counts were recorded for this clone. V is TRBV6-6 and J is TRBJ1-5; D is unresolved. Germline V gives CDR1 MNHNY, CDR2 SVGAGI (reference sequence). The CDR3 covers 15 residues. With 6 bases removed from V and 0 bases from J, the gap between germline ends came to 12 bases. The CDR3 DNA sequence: TGTGCCAGCAGAAAGGGAGTCTATAGCAATCAGCCCCAGCATTTT. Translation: CASRKGVYSNQPQHF.

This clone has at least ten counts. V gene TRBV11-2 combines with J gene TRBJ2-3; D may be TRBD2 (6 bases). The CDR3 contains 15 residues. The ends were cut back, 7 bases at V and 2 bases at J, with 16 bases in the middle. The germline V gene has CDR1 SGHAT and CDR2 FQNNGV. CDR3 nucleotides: TGTGCCAGCAACTTGGGGAGGAGCGACACAGATACGCAGTATTTT. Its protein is CASNLGRSDTDTQYF.

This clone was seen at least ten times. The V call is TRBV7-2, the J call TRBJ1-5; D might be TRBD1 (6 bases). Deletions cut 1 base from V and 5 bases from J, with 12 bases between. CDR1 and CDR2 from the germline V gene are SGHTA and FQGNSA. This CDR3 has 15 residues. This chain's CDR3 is CASSLDGTLYQPQHF. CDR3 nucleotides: TGTGCCAGCAGCTTAGACGGGACACTATATCAGCCCCAGCATTTT. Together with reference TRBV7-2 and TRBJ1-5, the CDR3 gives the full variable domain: GAGVSQSPSNKVTEKGKDVELRCDPISGHTALYWYRQSLGQGLEFLIYFQGNSAPDKSGLPSDRFSAERTGGSVSTLTIQRTQQEDSAVYLCASSLDGTLYQPQHFGDGTRLSIL.

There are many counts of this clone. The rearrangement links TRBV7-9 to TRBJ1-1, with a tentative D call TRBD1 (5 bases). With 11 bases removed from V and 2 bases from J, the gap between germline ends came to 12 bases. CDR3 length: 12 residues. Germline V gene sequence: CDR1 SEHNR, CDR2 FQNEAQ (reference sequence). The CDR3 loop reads CAESRVNTEAFF. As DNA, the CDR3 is TGTGCCGAATCCAGGGTAAACACTGAAGCTTTCTTT.

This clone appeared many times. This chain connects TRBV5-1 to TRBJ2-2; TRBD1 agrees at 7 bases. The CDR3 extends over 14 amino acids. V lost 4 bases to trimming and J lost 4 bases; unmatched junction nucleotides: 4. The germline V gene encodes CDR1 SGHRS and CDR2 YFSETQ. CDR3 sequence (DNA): TGCGCCAGCAGCCAGGGACAGCGCACCGGGGAGCTGTTTTTT. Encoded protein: CASSQGQRTGELFF.

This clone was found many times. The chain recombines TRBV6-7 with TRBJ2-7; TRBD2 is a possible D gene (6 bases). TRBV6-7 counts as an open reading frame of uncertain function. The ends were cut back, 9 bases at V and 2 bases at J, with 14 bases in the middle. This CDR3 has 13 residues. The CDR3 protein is CASPFGGTYEQYF. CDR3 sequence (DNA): TGTGCCAGTCCGTTTGGGGGGACCTACGAGCAGTACTTC.

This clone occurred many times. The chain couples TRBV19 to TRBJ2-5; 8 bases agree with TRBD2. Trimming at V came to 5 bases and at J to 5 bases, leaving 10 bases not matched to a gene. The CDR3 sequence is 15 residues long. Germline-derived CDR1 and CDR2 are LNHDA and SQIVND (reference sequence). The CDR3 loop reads CASSVDSGAGETQYF. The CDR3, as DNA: TGTGCCAGTAGTGTCGATAGCGGGGCCGGGGAGACCCAGTACTTC. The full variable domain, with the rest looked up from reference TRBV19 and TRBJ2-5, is DGGITQSPKYLFRKEGQNVTLSCEQNLNHDAMYWYRQDPGQGLRLIYYSQIVNDFQKGDIAEGYSVSREKKESFPLTVTSAQKNPTAFYLCASSVDSGAGETQYFGPGTRLLVL.

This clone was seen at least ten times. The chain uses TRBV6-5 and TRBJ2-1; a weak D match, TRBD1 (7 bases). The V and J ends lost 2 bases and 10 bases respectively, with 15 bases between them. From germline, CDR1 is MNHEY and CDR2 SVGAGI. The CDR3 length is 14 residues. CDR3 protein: CASSYQAGGFEQFF. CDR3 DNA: TGTGCCAGCAGTTACCAGGCAGGGGGGTTCGAGCAGTTCTTC.

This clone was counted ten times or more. The CDR3 coding sequence is TGTGCCAGCAGGGCGGATCGGGTGTTGGACTATGGCTACACCTTC. It specifies CASRADRVLDYGYTF. The genes are TRBV19 and TRBJ1-2, with D perhaps TRBD1 (5 bases). The germline CDR1 and CDR2 sequences are LNHDA and SQIVND (reference sequence). V was cut by 9 bases and J by 3 bases, with 20 bases left in between. The length of the CDR3 is 15 residues.

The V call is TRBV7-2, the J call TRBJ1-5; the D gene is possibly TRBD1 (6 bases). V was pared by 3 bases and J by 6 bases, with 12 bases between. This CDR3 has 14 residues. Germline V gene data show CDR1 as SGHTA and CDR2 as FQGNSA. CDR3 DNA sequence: TGTGCCAGCAGCTTCTCAGGGGCTGGTCAGCCCCAGCATTTT. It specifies CASSFSGAGQPQHF.

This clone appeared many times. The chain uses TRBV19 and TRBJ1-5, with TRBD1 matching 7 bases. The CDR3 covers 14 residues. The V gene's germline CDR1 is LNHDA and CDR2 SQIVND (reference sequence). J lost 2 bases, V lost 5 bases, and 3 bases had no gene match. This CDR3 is CASSSQGGNQPQHF. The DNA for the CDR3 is TGTGCCAGTAGTTCTCAGGGGGGCAATCAGCCCCAGCATTTT.

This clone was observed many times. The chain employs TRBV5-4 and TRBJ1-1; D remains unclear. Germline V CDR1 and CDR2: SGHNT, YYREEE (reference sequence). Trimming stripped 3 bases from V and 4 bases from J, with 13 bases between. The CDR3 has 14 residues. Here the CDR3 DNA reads TGTGCCAGCAGCTCCCGGGGTCACATCACTGAAGCTTTCTTT. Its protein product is CASSSRGHITEAFF.

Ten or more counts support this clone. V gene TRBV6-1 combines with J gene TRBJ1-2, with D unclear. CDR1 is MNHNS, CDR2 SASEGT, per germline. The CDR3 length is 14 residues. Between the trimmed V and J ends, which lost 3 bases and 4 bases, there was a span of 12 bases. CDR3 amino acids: CASSEGGESYGYTF. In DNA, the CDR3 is TGTGCCAGCAGTGAGGGCGGGGAGAGCTATGGCTACACCTTC.

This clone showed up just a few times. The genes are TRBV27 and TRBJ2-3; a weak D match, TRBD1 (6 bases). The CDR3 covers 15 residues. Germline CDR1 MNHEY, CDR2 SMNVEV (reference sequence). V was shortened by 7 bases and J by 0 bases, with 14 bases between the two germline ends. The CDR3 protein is CASTMGARSTDTQYF. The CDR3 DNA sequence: TGTGCCAGCACAATGGGGGCTCGGAGCACAGATACGCAGTATTTT.

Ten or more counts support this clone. The CDR3 sequence is CASSLGGLAGGPHYEQYV. As DNA, the CDR3 is TGTGCCAGCAGCTTAGGGGGACTAGCGGGAGGACCGCACTACGAGCAGTACGTC. This sequence joins TRBV7-8 and TRBJ2-7; TRBD2 agrees at 15 bases. After removal of 1 base from V and 3 bases from J, the junction contained 7 bases not matched to a gene. The CDR3 spans 18 residues. CDR1 and CDR2 (germline): SGHVS, FQNEAQ.

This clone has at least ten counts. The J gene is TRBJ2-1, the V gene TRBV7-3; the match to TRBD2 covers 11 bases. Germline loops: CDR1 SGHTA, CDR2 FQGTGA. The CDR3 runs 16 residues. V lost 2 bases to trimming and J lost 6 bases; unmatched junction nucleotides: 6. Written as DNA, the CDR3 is TGTGCCAGCAGCTTACTTCCCCTAGCGGGAGGCAATGAGCAGTTCTTC. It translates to CASSLLPLAGGNEQFF.

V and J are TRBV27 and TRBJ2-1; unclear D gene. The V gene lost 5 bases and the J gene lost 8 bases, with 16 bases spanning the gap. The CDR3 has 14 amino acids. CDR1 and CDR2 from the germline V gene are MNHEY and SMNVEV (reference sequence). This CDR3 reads CASSALTVSHEQFF. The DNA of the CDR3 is TGTGCCAGCAGTGCCCTTACAGTGTCCCATGAGCAGTTCTTC.

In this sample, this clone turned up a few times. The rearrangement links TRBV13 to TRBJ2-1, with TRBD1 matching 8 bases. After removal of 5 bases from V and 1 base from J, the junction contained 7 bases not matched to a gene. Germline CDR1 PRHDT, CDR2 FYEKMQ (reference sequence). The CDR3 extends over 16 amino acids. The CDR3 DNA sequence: TGTGCCAGCAGCCCTCGACAGGGGAGGTCCTACAATGAGCAGTTCTTC. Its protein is CASSPRQGRSYNEQFF.

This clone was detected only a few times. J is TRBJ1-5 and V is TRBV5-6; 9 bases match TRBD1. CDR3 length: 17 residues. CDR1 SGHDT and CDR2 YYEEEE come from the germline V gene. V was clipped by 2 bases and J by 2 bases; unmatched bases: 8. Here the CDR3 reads CASSLGVGTGRNQPQHF. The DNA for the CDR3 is TGTGCCAGCAGCTTAGGCGTAGGGACAGGGCGCAATCAGCCCCAGCATTTT. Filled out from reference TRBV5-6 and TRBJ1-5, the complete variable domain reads DAGVTQSPTHLIKTRGQQVTLRCSPKSGHDTVSWYQQALGQGPQFIFQYYEEEERQRGNFPDRFSGHQFPNYSSELNVNALLLGDSALYLCASSLGVGTGRNQPQHFGDGTRLSIL.

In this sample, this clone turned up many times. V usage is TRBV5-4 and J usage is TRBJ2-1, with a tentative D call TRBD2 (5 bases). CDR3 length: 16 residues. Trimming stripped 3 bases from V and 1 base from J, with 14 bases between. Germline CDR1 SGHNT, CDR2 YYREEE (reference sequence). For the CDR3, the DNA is TGTGCCAGCAGCTCCCCCGGGATGCGGTCCTACAATGAGCAGTTCTTC. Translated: CASSSPGMRSYNEQFF.

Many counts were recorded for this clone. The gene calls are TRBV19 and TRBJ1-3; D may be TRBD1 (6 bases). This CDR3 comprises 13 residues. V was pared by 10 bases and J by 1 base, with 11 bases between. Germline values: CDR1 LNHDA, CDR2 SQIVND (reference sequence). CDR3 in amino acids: CATQTGSGNTIYF. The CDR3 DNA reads TGTGCCACCCAAACAGGGTCTGGAAACACCATATATTTT.